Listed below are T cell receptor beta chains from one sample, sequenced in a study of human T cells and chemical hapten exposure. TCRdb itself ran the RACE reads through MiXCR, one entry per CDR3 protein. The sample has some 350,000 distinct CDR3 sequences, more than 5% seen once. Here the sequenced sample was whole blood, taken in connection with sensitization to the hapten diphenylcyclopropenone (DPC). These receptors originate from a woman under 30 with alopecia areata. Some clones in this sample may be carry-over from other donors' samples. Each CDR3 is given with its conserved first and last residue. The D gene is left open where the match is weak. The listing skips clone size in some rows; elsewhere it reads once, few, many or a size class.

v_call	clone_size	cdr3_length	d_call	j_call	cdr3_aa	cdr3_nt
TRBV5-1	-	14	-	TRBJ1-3	CASSQDSSGNTIYF	TGCGCCAGCAGCCAAGACTCCTCCGGAAACACCATATATTTT
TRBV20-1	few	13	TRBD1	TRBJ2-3	CSALQGVTDTQYF	TGCAGTGCTCTACAGGGGGTTACAGATACGCAGTATTTT
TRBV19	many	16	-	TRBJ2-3	CASKKGSTASTDTQYF	TGTGCCAGTAAAAAAGGGTCAACAGCTAGCACAGATACGCAGTATTTT
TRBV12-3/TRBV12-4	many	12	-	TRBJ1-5	CASSLGTRVRHF	TGTGCCAGCAGTTTGGGAACCAGGGTTAGGCATTTT
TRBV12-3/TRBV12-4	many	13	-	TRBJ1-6	CASSFPSNSPLHF	TGTGCCAGCAGTTTCCCTTCAAATTCACCCCTCCACTTT
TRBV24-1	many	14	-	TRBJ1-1	CATSSGLLNTEAFF	TGTGCCACCAGTTCGGGGTTACTGAACACTGAAGCTTTCTTT
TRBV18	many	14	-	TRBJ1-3	CASSPLPLGNTIYF	TGTGCCAGCTCACCGCTCCCCTTGGGGAACACCATATATTTT
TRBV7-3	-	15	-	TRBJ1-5	CASSLTGFSHQPQHF	TGTGCCAGCAGCTTAACGGGATTCAGCCATCAGCCCCAGCATTTT
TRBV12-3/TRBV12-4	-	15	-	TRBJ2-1	CASRITKYSYNEQFF	TGTGCCAGCAGGATCACAAAATACTCCTACAATGAGCAGTTCTTC
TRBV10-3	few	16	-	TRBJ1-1	CAISDASRVRKIEAFF	TGTGCCATCAGTGATGCTAGCAGGGTGCGGAAGATTGAAGCTTTCTTT
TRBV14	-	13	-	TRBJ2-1	CASSQDLSVMQFF	TGTGCCAGCAGCCAAGATCTAAGTGTGATGCAGTTCTTC
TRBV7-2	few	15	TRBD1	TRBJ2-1	CASSIGVGQGNEQFF	TGTGCCAGCAGCATCGGTGTAGGACAGGGGAATGAGCAGTTCTTC
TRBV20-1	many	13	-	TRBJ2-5	CSARETVQETQYF	TGCAGTGCTAGAGAGACGGTGCAAGAGACCCAGTACTTC
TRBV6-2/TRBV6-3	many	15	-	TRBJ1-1	CASREITGNRTEAFF	TGTGCCAGCAGAGAAATCACAGGGAATAGGACTGAAGCTTTCTTT
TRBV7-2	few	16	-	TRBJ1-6	CASSLRRGREDSPLHF	TGTGCCAGCAGCTTAAGGCGGGGCAGGGAAGACTCACCCCTCCACTTT
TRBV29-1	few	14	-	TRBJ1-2	CSVEGKGEVYGYTF	TGCAGCGTTGAAGGTAAAGGGGAAGTCTATGGCTACACCTTC
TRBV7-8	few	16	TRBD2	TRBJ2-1	CASSLVTTSGYIEQFF	TGTGCCAGCAGCTTAGTAACTACTAGCGGTTACATTGAGCAGTTCTTC
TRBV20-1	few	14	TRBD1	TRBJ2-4	CSARNRGLYGIQYF	TGCAGTGCTAGGAACAGGGGGCTGTACGGCATTCAGTACTTC
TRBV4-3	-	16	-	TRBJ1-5	CASSQDTGSGNQPQHF	TGCGCCAGCAGCCAAGATACGGGATCTGGCAATCAGCCCCAGCATTTT
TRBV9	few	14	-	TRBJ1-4	CASSVATTNEKLFF	TGTGCCAGCAGCGTAGCCACAACTAATGAAAAACTGTTTTTT
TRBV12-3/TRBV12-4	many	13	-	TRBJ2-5	CASGQGRQETQYF	TGTGCCAGCGGGCAGGGGCGCCAAGAGACCCAGTACTTC
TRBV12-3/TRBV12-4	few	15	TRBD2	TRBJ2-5	CASNPAWGGEETQYF	TGTGCCAGCAATCCTGCCTGGGGGGGGGAAGAGACCCAGTACTTC
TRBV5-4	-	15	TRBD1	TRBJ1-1	CASSLEDREGTEAFF	TGTGCCAGCAGCTTGGAAGACAGGGAGGGCACTGAAGCTTTCTTT
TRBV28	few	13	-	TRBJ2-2	CASTATDTGELFF	TGTGCCAGCACCGCCACGGACACCGGGGAGCTGTTTTTT
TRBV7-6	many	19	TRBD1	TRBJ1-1	CASSLTGESFPPPNTEAFF	TGTGCCAGCAGCCTGACAGGGGAGTCTTTCCCCCCTCCGAACACTGAAGCTTTCTTT
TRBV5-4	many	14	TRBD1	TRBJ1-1	CASSARDRGQEAFF	TGTGCCAGCAGCGCCCGGGACAGGGGGCAGGAAGCTTTCTTT